The clone carrying this T cell receptor beta chain was detected ten times or more. Its antigen remains unknown. One entry per CDR3 protein, called by TCRdb with MiXCR from the 5' RACE reads. There are hundreds of thousands of distinct CDR3 sequences in the sample; about 12% occur only once, and approximately 0.51% lies in the top ten. Germline lookup yields CDR1 SGHVS and CDR2 FQNEAQ. The CDR3 has 12 amino acids. Trimming cost V 5 bases and J 9 bases, with 11 bases left between them. The data were obtained in a study of CD8 T cells in ankylosing spondylitis. Broader study findings: What appeared characteristic of ankylosing spondylitis blood was a TCR beta motif of under 10 highly homologous variants. Disease-linked clones proved CD8+ and comparatively uncommon in peripheral blood. Previous work reported some of these motif variants in the synovial fluid and blood of reactive arthritis.

The chain employs TRBV7-8 and TRBJ1-5; tentatively, D is TRBD1 (5 bases). The source is a male donor with ankylosing spondylitis. The sample was blood, either unsorted or a sorted T cell fraction (not recorded which). CDR3 protein: CASSPQVAPQHF. The CDR3 DNA reads as TGTGCCAGCAGCCCACAGGTCGCGCCCCAGCATTTT.